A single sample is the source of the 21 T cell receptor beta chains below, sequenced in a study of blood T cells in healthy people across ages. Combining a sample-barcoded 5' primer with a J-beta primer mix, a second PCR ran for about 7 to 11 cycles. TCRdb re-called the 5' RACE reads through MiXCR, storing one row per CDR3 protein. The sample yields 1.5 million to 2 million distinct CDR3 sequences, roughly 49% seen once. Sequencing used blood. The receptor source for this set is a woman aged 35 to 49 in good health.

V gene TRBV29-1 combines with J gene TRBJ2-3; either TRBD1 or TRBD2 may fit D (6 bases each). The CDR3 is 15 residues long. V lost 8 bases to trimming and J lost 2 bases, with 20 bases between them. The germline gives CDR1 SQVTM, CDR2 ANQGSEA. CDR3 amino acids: CSSSWGDTITDTQYF. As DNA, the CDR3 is TGCAGCTCGTCTTGGGGGGACACAATCACAGATACGCAGTATTTT.

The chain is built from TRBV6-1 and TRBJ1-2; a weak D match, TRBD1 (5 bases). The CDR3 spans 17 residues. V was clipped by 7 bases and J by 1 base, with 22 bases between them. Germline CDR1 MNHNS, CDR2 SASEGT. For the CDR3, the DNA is TGTGCCAGCAACCCAAGGGGACCGGCATTGAGTAACTATGGCTACACCTTC. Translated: CASNPRGPALSNYGYTF.

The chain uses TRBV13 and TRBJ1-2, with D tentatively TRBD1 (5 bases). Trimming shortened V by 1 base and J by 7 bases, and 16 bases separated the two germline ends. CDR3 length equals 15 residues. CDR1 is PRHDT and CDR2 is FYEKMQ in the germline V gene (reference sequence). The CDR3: CASSLAPSGTGGYTF. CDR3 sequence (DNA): TGTGCCAGCAGCTTAGCCCCCTCAGGGACGGGTGGCTACACCTTC.

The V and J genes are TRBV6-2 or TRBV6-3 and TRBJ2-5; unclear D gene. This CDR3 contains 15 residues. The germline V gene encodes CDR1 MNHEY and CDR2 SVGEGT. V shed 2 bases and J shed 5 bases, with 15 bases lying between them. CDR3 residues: CASSYGNVRWETQYF. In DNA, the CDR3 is TGTGCCAGCAGTTACGGGAACGTTCGATGGGAGACCCAGTACTTC.

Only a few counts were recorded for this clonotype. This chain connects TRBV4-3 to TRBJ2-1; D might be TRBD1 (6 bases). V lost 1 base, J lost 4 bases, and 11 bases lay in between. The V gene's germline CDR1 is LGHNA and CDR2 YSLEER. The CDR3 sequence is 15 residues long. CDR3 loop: CASSQGQDSYNEQFF. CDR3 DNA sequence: TGCGCCAGCAGCCAAGGCCAGGACAGTTACAATGAGCAGTTCTTC.

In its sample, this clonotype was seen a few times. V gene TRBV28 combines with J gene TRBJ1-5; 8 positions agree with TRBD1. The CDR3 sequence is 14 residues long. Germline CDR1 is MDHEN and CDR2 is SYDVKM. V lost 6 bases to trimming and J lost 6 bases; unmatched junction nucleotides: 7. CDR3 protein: CASRRQGLFQPQHF. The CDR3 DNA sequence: TGTGCCAGCAGACGACAGGGGCTCTTTCAGCCCCAGCATTTT.

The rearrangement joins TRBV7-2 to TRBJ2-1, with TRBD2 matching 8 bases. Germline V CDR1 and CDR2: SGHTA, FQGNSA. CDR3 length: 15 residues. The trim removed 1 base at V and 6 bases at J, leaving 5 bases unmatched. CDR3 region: CASSLGGGSTNEQFF. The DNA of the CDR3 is TGTGCCAGCAGCTTAGGCGGGGGGTCAACCAATGAGCAGTTCTTC. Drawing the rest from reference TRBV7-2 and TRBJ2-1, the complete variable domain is GAGVSQSPSNKVTEKGKDVELRCDPISGHTALYWYRQSLGQGLEFLIYFQGNSAPDKSGLPSDRFSAERTGGSVSTLTIQRTQQEDSAVYLCASSLGGGSTNEQFFGPGTRLTVL.

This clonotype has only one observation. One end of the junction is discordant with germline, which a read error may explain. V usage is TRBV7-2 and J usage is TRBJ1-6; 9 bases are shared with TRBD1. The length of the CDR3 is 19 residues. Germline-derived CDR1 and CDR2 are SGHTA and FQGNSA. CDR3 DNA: TGTGCCGGCAGCGCTGGACAGGGGCGCCCGGGGTCCTATAATTCACCCCTCCACTTT. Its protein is CAGSAGQGRPGSYNSPLHF.

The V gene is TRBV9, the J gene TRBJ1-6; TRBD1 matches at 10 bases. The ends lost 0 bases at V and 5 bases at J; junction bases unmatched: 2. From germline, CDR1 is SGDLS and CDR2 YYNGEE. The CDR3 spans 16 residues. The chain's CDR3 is CASSVGGTGDNSPLHF. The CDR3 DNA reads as TGTGCCAGCAGCGTAGGAGGGACAGGGGATAATTCACCCCTCCACTTT.

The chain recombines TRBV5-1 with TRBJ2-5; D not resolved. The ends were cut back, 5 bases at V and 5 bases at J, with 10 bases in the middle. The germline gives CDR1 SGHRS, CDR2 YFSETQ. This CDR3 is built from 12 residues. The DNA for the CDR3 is TGCGCCAGCAGACTAAACGTGGAGACCCAGTACTTC. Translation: CASRLNVETQYF.

CDR3: CASSPPRGGVYEQYF. CDR3 in DNA: TGTGCCAGCTCACCTCCCAGGGGGGGAGTCTACGAGCAGTACTTC. This sequence joins TRBV18 and TRBJ2-7, with D possibly being TRBD1 or TRBD2 (7 bases each). The germline V and J ends were trimmed by 3 bases and 3 bases, with 15 bases remaining between them. Germline V CDR1 and CDR2: KGHSH, LQKENI. The CDR3 length is 15 residues.

The CDR3 DNA sequence: TGTGCCAGCAGGTTCAGAAACCAAGAGACCCAGTACTTC. Translated: CASRFRNQETQYF. The J gene is TRBJ2-5, the V gene TRBV7-3, with no clear D. V was clipped by 6 bases and J by 0 bases, with 8 bases between them. Germline CDR1 is SGHTA and CDR2 is FQGTGA. CDR3 length equals 13 residues.

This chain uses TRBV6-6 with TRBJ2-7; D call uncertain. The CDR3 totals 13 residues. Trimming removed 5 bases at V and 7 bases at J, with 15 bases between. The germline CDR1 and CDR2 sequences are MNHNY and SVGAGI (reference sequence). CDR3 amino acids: CASSTQLYREQYF. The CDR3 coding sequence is TGTGCCAGCAGTACCCAGCTATACCGGGAGCAGTACTTC.

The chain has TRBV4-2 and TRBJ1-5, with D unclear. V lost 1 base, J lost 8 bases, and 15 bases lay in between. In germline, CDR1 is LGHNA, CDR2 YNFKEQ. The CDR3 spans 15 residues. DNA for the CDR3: TGTGCCAGCAGCCAAGTTGGAGACCGCTCGAAGCCCCAGCATTTT. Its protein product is CASSQVGDRSKPQHF.

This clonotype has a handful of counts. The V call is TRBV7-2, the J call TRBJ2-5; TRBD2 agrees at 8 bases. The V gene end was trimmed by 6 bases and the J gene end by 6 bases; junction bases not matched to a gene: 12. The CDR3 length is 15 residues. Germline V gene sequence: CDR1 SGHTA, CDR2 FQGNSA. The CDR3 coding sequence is TGTGCCAGCAGTCCGAGGGGCGGGAGGCGACAGACCCAGTACTTC. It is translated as CASSPRGGRRQTQYF.

The CDR3 spells CASSQRTANQPQHF. CDR3 sequence (DNA): TGTGCCAGCTCCCAAAGGACGGCTAATCAGCCCCAGCATTTT. J is TRBJ1-5 and V is TRBV6-6; no definite D call. The CDR3 contains 14 residues. Germline CDR1 and CDR2: MNHNY and SVGAGI (reference sequence). Trimming shortened V by 8 bases and J by 4 bases, and 15 bases separated the two germline ends.

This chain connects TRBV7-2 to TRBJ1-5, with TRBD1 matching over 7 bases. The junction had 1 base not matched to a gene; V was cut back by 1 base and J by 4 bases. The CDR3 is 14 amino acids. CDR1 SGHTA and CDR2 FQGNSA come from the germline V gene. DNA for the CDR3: TGTGCCAGCAGCTTAGGGGACAGAAATCAGCCCCAGCATTTT. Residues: CASSLGDRNQPQHF. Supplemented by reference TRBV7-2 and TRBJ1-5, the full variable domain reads GAGVSQSPSNKVTEKGKDVELRCDPISGHTALYWYRQSLGQGLEFLIYFQGNSAPDKSGLPSDRFSAERTGGSVSTLTIQRTQQEDSAVYLCASSLGDRNQPQHFGDGTRLSIL.

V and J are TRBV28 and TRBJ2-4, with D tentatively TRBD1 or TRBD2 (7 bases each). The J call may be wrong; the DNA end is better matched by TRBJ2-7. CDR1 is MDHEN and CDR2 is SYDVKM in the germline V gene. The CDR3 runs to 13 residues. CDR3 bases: TGTGCCAGCCAACGCCAGGGGGGGAGCGAGCAGTACTTC. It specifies CASQRQGGSEQYF.

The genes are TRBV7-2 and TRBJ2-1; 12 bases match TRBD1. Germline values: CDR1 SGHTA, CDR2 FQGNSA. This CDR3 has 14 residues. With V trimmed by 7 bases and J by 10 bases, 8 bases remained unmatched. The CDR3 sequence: CASNRDRGRGEQFF. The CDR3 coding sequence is TGTGCCAGCAACCGGGACAGGGGGCGCGGCGAGCAGTTCTTC.

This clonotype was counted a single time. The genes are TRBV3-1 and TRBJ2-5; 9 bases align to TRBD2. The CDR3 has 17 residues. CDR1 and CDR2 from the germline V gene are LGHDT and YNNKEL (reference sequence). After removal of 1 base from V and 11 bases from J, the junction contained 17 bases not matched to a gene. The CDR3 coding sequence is TGTGCCAGCAGCCAAGCGGTGCTAGCGGGGTTTGCCGATGAGCAGTACTTC. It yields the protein CASSQAVLAGFADEQYF.

DNA for the CDR3: TGTGCCAGCGCCAGTGGGGATACGCAGTATTTT. Translating gives CASASGDTQYF. J is TRBJ2-3 and V is TRBV12-3 or TRBV12-4; D gene ambiguous. V shed 8 bases and J shed 6 bases, with 9 bases lying between them. The CDR3 has 11 residues.